Listed here are 14 T cell receptor beta chains from one sample, sequenced in a study of T cell responses to AZD1222 COVID-19 vaccine. Sequenced by immunoSEQ multiplex PCR; TCRdb stores in-frame clones only, minus some. The sample has about 90,000 clones, about 86% seen once. The source material was peripheral blood, sampled on day 0 of MenACWY control vaccination. Receptors originate from an adult in good health.

This sequence joins TRBV11-1 and TRBJ1-1, with D possibly matching TRBD1 (6 bases). The V and J ends lost 5 bases and 7 bases respectively, with 14 bases between them. The CDR3 is made up of 13 amino acids. In germline, CDR1 is SGHAT, CDR2 FQDESV (reference sequence). The chain's CDR3 is CASSLTGLVEAFF. For the CDR3, the DNA is TGTGCCAGCAGCCTCACAGGGCTTGTTGAAGCTTTCTTT.

This sequence joins TRBV19 and TRBJ2-6; D is ambiguous. The V end was cut by 7 bases, the J end by 2 bases, with 12 bases between. This CDR3 is built from 15 residues. From germline, CDR1 is LNHDA and CDR2 SQIVND (reference sequence). CDR3: CASTIGAAGANVLTF. Written as DNA, the CDR3 is TGTGCCAGTACAATAGGCGCGGCTGGGGCCAACGTCCTGACTTTC.

This clone was detected a few times. The gene calls are TRBV30 and TRBJ2-7; a weak D match, TRBD1 (5 bases). CDR1 is GTSNPN, CDR2 SVGIG, per germline (reference sequence). The V end was cut by 2 bases, the J end by 4 bases, with 9 bases between. This CDR3 is 12 amino acids long. Here the CDR3 DNA reads TGTGCCTGGAGTAGATCAGGGTACGAGCAGTACTTC. Translating gives CAWSRSGYEQYF.

This clone was detected a few times. The chain is built from TRBV24-1 and TRBJ2-5; 13 nucleotides line up with TRBD2. This CDR3 is 16 amino acids long. The germline gives CDR1 KGHDR, CDR2 SFDVKD. V gave up 3 bases and J gave up 1 base; unmatched junction bases: 1. The CDR3: CATSDGTSGTQETQYF. In DNA form, the CDR3 reads TGTGCCACCAGTGATGGGACTAGCGGGACCCAAGAGACCCAGTACTTC.

Concerning this clone itself: The sample has other DNA sequences that encode this CDR3 too. This chain joins TRBV7-2 and TRBJ1-1; no firm D call. CDR1 SGHTA and CDR2 FQGNSA come from the germline V gene. V dropped 4 bases and J dropped 1 base, with 7 bases sitting between them. The CDR3 extends over 13 amino acids. The CDR3 sequence is CASSSWANTEAFF. As DNA, the CDR3 is TGTGCCAGCAGCTCTTGGGCGAACACTGAAGCTTTCTTT.

This rearrangement joins TRBV2 to TRBJ2-7; D not resolved. Trimming took off 8 bases at V and 5 bases at J, with 13 bases between the two ends. This CDR3 is built from 12 residues. Looked up from germline, CDR1 is SNHLY and CDR2 is FYNNEI. CDR3 loop: CASYRPPHEQYF. Here the CDR3 DNA reads TGTGCCAGCTATAGGCCACCTCACGAGCAGTACTTC.

The chain is built from TRBV11-2 and TRBJ2-2, with TRBD1 identical over 8 bases. There are 16 residues in the CDR3. Germline lookup yields CDR1 SGHAT and CDR2 FQNNGV. The junction had 12 bases not matched to a gene; V was cut back by 5 bases and J by 7 bases. The CDR3 loop reads CASSRDRGPILGELFF. The CDR3 bases are TGTGCCAGCAGCCGAGACAGGGGCCCTATCCTCGGGGAGCTGTTTTTT. The full variable domain, rest sourced from reference TRBV11-2 and TRBJ2-2, is EAGVAQSPRYKIIEKRQSVAFWCNPISGHATLYWYQQILGQGPKLLIQFQNNGVVDDSQLPKDRFSAERLKGVDSTLKIQPAKLEDSAVYLCASSRDRGPILGELFFGEGSRLTVL.

This chain connects TRBV10-3 to TRBJ2-1, with 9 bases identical to TRBD1. With V trimmed by 6 bases and J by 0 bases, 12 bases remained unmatched. The CDR3 has 18 amino acids. Germline CDR1 is ENHRY and CDR2 is SYGVKD. The CDR3 coding sequence is TGTGCCATCAGACGAGGGTCGGGACAGGGTAGCTCCTACAATGAGCAGTTCTTC. Residues: CAIRRGSGQGSSYNEQFF.

V is TRBV7-2 and J is TRBJ2-3, with 13 bases that match TRBD2. V was clipped by 5 bases and J by 6 bases; unmatched bases: 5. The CDR3 runs 15 residues. The germline CDR1 and CDR2 sequences are SGHTA and FQGNSA. The CDR3 sequence: CASSVLAGGPDTQYF. The CDR3 nucleotides read TGTGCCAGCAGCGTACTAGCGGGGGGGCCGGATACGCAGTATTTT. Using reference TRBV7-2 and TRBJ2-3 for the parts outside the CDR3, the full variable domain is GAGVSQSPSNKVTEKGKDVELRCDPISGHTALYWYRQSLGQGLEFLIYFQGNSAPDKSGLPSDRFSAERTGGSVSTLTIQRTQQEDSAVYLCASSVLAGGPDTQYFGPGTRLTVL.

This clone was found once. The J gene is TRBJ1-1, the V gene TRBV6-1; possibly TRBD1 for D (5 bases). Between the trimmed V and J ends, which lost 0 bases and 10 bases, there was a span of 18 bases. Germline V gives CDR1 MNHNS, CDR2 SASEGT. This CDR3 comprises 15 residues. The CDR3 DNA is TGTGCCAGCAGTGAAGCTTTACGGGGCCTGGATGGAGCTTTCTTT. Protein: CASSEALRGLDGAFF.

The chain uses TRBV6-5 and TRBJ1-5; 7 bases map to TRBD1. Germline CDR1 is MNHEY and CDR2 is SVGAGI. The length of the CDR3 is 14 residues. V shed 11 bases and J 7 bases; nucleotides not matched to a gene: 14. CDR3 protein: CAVSPQGKGQPQHF. The CDR3 DNA sequence: TGTGCCGTCTCCCCACAGGGGAAGGGACAGCCCCAGCATTTT.

The gene calls are TRBV3-1 (or the pseudogene TRBV3-2) and TRBJ1-3; a weak D match, TRBD1 (6 bases). Deletions cut 4 bases from V and 2 bases from J, with 9 bases between. Germline values: CDR1 LGHDT, CDR2 YNNKEL (reference sequence). This CDR3 is 14 amino acids long. CDR3 sequence reads: CASSLRDTGNTIYF. The CDR3 nucleotides are TGTGCCAGCAGCCTCAGGGACACTGGAAACACCATATATTTT.

The J gene is TRBJ1-3, the V gene TRBV28; D is perhaps TRBD1 (6 bases). Germline lookup yields CDR1 MDHEN and CDR2 SYDVKM. The CDR3 has 16 amino acids. Trimming left V 1 base short and J 0 bases short, with 10 bases between. CDR3 sequence (DNA): TGTGCCAGCAGTTTATACAGGGATCCCTCTGGAAACACCATATATTTT. Encoded protein: CASSLYRDPSGNTIYF. The complete variable domain, with remaining parts taken from reference TRBV28 and TRBJ1-3, reads DVKVTQSSRYLVKRTGEKVFLECVQDMDHENMFWYRQDPGLGLRLIYFSYDVKMKEKGDIPEGYSVSREKKERFSLILESASTNQTSMYLCASSLYRDPSGNTIYFGEGSWLTVV.

This rearrangement joins TRBV19 to TRBJ1-5; D perhaps matches TRBD1 (5 bases). This CDR3 contains 14 residues. V lost 3 bases and J lost 3, with 9 bases in between. Germline CDR1 LNHDA, CDR2 SQIVND (reference sequence). In DNA, the CDR3 is TGTGCCAGTAGTATCGAGGGGAACAATCAGCCCCAGCATTTT. Its protein product is CASSIEGNNQPQHF.